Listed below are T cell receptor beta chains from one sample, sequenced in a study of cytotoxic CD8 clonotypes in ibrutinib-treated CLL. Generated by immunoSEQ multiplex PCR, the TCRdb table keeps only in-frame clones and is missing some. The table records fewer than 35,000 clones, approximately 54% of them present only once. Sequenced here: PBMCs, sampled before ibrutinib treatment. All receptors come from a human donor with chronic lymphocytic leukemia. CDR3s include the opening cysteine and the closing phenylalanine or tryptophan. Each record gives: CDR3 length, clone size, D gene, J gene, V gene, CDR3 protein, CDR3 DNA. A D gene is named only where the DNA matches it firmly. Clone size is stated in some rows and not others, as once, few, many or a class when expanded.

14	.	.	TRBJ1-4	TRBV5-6	CASSLRQINEKLFF	TGTGCCAGCAGCTTACGGCAGATTAATGAAAAACTGTTTTTT
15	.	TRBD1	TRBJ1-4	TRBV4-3	CASSQGTGVNEKLFF	TGCGCCAGCAGCCAAGGGACAGGGGTTAATGAAAAACTGTTTTTT
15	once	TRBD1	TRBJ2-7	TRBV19	CASSIKTGLSYEQYF	TGTGCCAGTAGTATCAAGACAGGGCTCTCCTACGAGCAGTACTTC
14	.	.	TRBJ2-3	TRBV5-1	CASSLSGTLDTQYF	TGCGCCAGCAGCTTATCCGGGACCCTAGATACGCAGTATTTT
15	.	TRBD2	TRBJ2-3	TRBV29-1	CSAPLAGGKWGTQYF	TGCAGCGCACCCTTAGCGGGGGGGAAATGGGGTACGCAGTATTTT
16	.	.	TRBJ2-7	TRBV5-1	CASSLGGHGPGREQYF	TGCGCCAGCAGCTTGGGTGGGCACGGGCCAGGTAGGGAGCAGTACTTC
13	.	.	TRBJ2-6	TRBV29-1	CSAMHIGANVLTF	TGCAGCGCCATGCATATTGGGGCCAACGTCCTGACTTTC
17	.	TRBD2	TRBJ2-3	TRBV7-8	CASSLDAGGLSTDTQYF	TGTGCCAGCAGCTTAGATGCGGGAGGGCTAAGCACAGATACGCAGTATTTT
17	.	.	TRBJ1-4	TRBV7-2	CASSKTPLGATNEKLFF	TGTGCCAGCAGTAAAACTCCCCTGGGTGCAACTAATGAAAAACTGTTTTTT
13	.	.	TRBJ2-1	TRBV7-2	CASSLREYNEQFF	TGTGCCAGCAGCTTACGGGAATACAATGAGCAGTTCTTC
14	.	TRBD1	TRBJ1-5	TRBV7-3	CASSQSGGGQPQHF	TGTGCCAGCAGCCAGTCAGGGGGCGGTCAGCCCCAGCATTTT
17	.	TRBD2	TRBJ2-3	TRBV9	CASNRVGLAGSTDTQYF	TGTGCCAGCAACCGAGTAGGATTAGCGGGGAGCACAGATACGCAGTATTTT
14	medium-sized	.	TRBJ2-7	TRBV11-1	CASRYRATSYEQYF	TGTGCCAGCAGATACAGGGCAACCAGCTACGAGCAGTACTTC
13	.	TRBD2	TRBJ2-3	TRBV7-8	CASSPGLVDTQYF	TGTGCCAGCAGCCCTGGACTAGTTGACACGCAGTATTTT
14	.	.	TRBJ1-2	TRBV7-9	CASSPTPGGYGYTF	TGTGCCAGCAGCCCGACACCGGGGGGCTATGGCTACACCTTC
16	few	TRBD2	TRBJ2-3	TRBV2	CASSGGLAGTRDTQYF	TGTGCCAGCAGTGGAGGACTAGCGGGAACCCGGGATACGCAGTATTTT
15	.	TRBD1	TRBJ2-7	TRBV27	CASSFLGTGRYEQYF	TGTGCCAGCAGTTTTCTTGGGACAGGGAGGTACGAGCAGTACTTC
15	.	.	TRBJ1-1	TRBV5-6	CASSLIVTANTEAFF	TGTGCCAGCAGCTTGATTGTCACGGCGAACACTGAAGCTTTCTTT
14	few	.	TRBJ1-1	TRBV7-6	CASSLSGGDTEAFF	TGTGCCAGCAGCTTATCCGGGGGGGACACTGAAGCTTTCTTT
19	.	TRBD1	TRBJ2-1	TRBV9	CASSVELMGGRGRRNEQFF	TGTGCCAGCAGCGTAGAGTTAATGGGTGGCAGGGGGCGAAGAAATGAGCAGTTCTTC
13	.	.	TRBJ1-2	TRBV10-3	CAITGGPIYGYTF	TGTGCCATCACGGGTGGCCCCATCTATGGCTACACCTTC
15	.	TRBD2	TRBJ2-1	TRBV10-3	CAISEGTSEGNEQFF	TGTGCCATCAGTGAGGGGACTAGCGAGGGCAATGAGCAGTTCTTC
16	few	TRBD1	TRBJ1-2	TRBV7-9	CASSLAVGQINYGYTF	TGTGCCAGCAGCTTGGCGGTGGGACAGATAAACTATGGCTACACCTTC
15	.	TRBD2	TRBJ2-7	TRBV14	CASSQESLAGHEQYF	TGTGCCAGCAGCCAAGAGTCACTAGCGGGGCACGAGCAGTACTTC
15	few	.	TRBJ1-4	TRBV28	CASRVAGTRDEKLFF	TGTGCCAGCAGGGTCGCGGGAACTCGGGATGAAAAACTGTTTTTT
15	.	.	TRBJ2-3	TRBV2	CASRRRDTLTDTQYF	TGTGCCAGCAGGCGGCGGGACACCCTCACAGATACGCAGTATTTT
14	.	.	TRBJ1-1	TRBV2	CASSRTPGDTEAFF	TGTGCCAGCAGTCGAACACCCGGGGACACTGAAGCTTTCTTT
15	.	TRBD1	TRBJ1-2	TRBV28	CASSLTGGFNYGYTF	TGTGCCAGCAGTTTAACAGGGGGTTTTAACTATGGCTACACCTTC
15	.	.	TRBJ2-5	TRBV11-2	CASSSLGAPQETQYF	TGTGCCAGCAGCTCCCTCGGCGCTCCCCAAGAGACCCAGTACTTC
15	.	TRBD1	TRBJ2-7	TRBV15	CATSKTGGHSYEQYF	TGTGCCACCAGCAAGACAGGGGGCCACTCCTACGAGCAGTACTTC
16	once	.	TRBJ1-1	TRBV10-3	CAISDHTGPMNTEAFF	TGTGCCATCAGTGACCACACAGGACCCATGAACACTGAAGCTTTCTTT
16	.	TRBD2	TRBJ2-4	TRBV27	CASRQGPGGSKNIQYF	TGTGCCAGCAGACAGGGACCGGGAGGGTCCAAAAACATTCAGTACTTC
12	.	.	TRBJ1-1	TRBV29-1	CSVEGGGTEAFF	TGCAGCGTTGAAGGGGGGGGCACTGAAGCTTTCTTT
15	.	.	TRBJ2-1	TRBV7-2	CASSFGFGNYNEQFF	TGTGCCAGCAGCTTCGGCTTCGGAAACTACAATGAGCAGTTCTTC
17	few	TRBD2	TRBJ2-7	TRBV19	CASSITSGGQSSYEQYF	TGTGCCAGTAGTATTACTAGCGGGGGCCAGAGCTCCTACGAGCAGTACTTC
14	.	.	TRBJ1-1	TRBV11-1	CASSLGRKGTEAFF	TGTGCCAGCAGCTTAGGCAGGAAGGGAACTGAAGCTTTCTTT
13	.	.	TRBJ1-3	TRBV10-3	CAISVAGGNTIYF	TGTGCCATCAGTGTGGCGGGGGGAAACACCATATATTTT
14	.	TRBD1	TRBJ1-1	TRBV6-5	CASGVNRGYTEAFF	TGTGCCAGCGGGGTAAACAGGGGTTACACTGAAGCTTTCTTT
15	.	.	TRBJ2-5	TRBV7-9	CASRRYRGGRETQYF	TGTGCCAGCAGGCGTTACAGGGGAGGGCGGGAGACCCAGTACTTC
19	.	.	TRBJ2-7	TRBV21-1	CASSKVYVSRRVFAYEQYF	TGTGCCAGCAGCAAAGTATACGTTTCGAGGAGGGTTTTTGCCTACGAGCAGTACTTC
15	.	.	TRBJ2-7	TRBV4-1	CASSQRDIIGHEQYF	TGCGCCAGCAGCCAGAGAGACATAATAGGCCACGAGCAGTACTTC
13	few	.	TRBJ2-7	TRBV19	CASSPGGVHEQYF	TGTGCCAGTAGTCCAGGCGGGGTCCACGAGCAGTACTTC
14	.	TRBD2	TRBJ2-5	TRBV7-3	CASSTGPLAATQYF	TGTGCCAGCAGCACCGGCCCACTAGCGGCCACCCAGTACTTC
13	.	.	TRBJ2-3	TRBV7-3	CASSLTSGNTQYF	TGTGCCAGCAGCTTAACATCAGGAAATACGCAGTATTTT
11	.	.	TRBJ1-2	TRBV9	CASSDFYGYTF	TGTGCCAGCAGCGACTTCTATGGCTACACCTTC
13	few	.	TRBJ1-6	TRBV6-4	CASSDGYNSPLHF	TGTGCCAGCAGTGACGGGTATAATTCACCCCTCCACTTT
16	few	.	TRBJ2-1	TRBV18	CASSPGQWGSYNEQFF	TGTGCCAGCTCACCCGGACAGTGGGGTTCCTACAATGAGCAGTTCTTC
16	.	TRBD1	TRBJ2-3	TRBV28	CASSVPTGLGTDTQYF	TGTGCCAGCAGTGTCCCGACAGGGCTCGGCACAGATACGCAGTATTTT
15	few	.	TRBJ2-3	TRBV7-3	CASSLTSGSTDTQYF	TGTGCCAGCAGCTTAACGAGTGGAAGCACAGATACGCAGTATTTT
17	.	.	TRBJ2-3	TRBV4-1	CASSQEAGSGSTDTQYF	TGCGCCAGCAGCCAAGAGGCCGGAAGCGGATCCACAGATACGCAGTATTTT
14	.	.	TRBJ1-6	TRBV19	CASQSSWGWSPLHF	TGTGCCAGCCAAAGTAGTTGGGGTTGGTCACCCCTCCACTTT
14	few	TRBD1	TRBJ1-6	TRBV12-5	CASALDRGGSPLHF	TGTGCTAGTGCCCTTGACAGGGGAGGATCACCCCTCCACTTT
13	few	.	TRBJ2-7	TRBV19	CASKATLSYEQYF	TGTGCCAGTAAAGCGACCCTCTCCTACGAGCAGTACTTC
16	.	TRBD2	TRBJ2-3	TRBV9	CASSVASGGAWDTQYF	TGTGCCAGCAGCGTAGCCAGCGGGGGGGCATGGGATACGCAGTATTTT
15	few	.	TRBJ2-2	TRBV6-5	CASSYSSYNTGELFF	TGTGCCAGCAGTTACTCCTCCTACAACACCGGGGAGCTGTTTTTT
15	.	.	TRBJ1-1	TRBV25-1	CASSDLDGFRTEAFF	TGTGCCAGCAGTGACTTAGACGGCTTCAGGACTGAAGCTTTCTTT
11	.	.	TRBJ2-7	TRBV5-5	CASSRTYEQYF	TGTGCCAGCAGCCGTACCTACGAGCAGTACTTC
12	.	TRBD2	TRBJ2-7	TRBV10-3	CAIGTSSYEQYF	TGTGCCATCGGGACTAGTAGCTACGAGCAGTACTTC